These 4 T cell receptor beta chains came from one sample sequenced in a study of vaccination effects on CD4 cells after COVID-19 (dated by TCRdb to between 2021 and 2024). The ViraFEST assay stimulated PBMC with viral peptide pools and then used TCR sequencing to identify antigen-specific CD4+ T cell clonotypes by expansion. After 10 to 11 days of culture, CD4+ T cells were isolated with the EasySep CD4+ T cell isolation kit. The absence of prior SARS-CoV-2 infection in healthy vaccine recipients was confirmed by negative nucleocapsid antibodies before and after vaccination. Receptor amplification or capture employed the immunoSEQ multiplex PCR assay. The table was pulled from immuneACCESS by TCRdb, which kept in-frame rearrangements only. Such tables lose some clones; where checked, under half of the loss comes from unresolved V genes, and the rest has no known cause. This sample gives 50,000 to 60,000 clones in total; around 67% of them show up just once. The ten largest clones capture approximately 20% of the sample.

No antigens are known for them. Sequenced here: CD4+ T cells from PBMCs cultured with SARS-CoV-2 spike peptides, sampled before COVID-19 vaccination. The sample's cell subset or site label, in plain terms: SARS-CoV-2 spike overlapping peptide pool stimulation. The receptors were gathered from a human donor who received a COVID-19 vaccine.

This sequence joins TRBV19 and TRBJ2-1, with a weak D call TRBD2 (6 bases). Germline CDR1 is LNHDA and CDR2 is SQIVND (reference sequence). The CDR3 has 16 residues. V was shortened by 4 bases and J by 5 bases, with 18 bases between the two germline ends. CDR3 amino acids: CASSTFLRGKNNEQFF. The DNA for the CDR3 is TGTGCCAGTAGTACATTTCTGCGGGGAAAAAACAATGAGCAGTTCTTC.

The count of this clone is one. The V call is TRBV3-1 (or the pseudogene TRBV3-2), the J call TRBJ2-3; 8 nucleotides line up with TRBD2. In germline, CDR1 is LGHDT, CDR2 YNNKEL (reference sequence). CDR3 length: 16 residues. V trimming: 2 bases; J trimming: 5 bases; junction bases outside the gene matches: 9. CDR3: CASSQRTGGHRDTQYF. DNA of the CDR3: TGTGCCAGCAGCCAACGAACGGGGGGGCATAGAGATACGCAGTATTTT.

The rearrangement uses TRBV18 and TRBJ2-2; D is undetermined. The germline CDR1 and CDR2 sequences are KGHSH and LQKENI. Trimming stripped 0 bases from V and 6 bases from J, with 8 bases between. This CDR3 region has 14 residues. The CDR3 coding sequence is TGTGCCAGCTCACCACCCAGTTTCGCCGGGGAGCTGTTTTTT. Amino acid sequence: CASSPPSFAGELFF.

The V gene is TRBV28, the J gene TRBJ2-7; maybe TRBD1 (5 bases). V shed 7 bases and J shed 6 bases, with 16 bases lying between them. Germline CDR1 and CDR2: MDHEN and SYDVKM. CDR3 length equals 13 residues. As DNA, the CDR3 is TGTGCCAGCAACCAGGGATACCCTCCCGAGCAGTACTTC. As protein: CASNQGYPPEQYF.